The entry below gives a single T cell receptor (beta chain) sequence along with its context. The data derive from a study of blood T cell repertoires in COVID-19. Study-level information: Whether acute or convalescent, the COVID-19 samples came from the United States, Italy and Spain. PBMCs, B-cell-depleted T cells, or T cells were the source of the cDNA or gDNA that made up the material.

In the source study's methods: Estimated nucleated cell counts came from reference gene primer amplification. The protocol was immunoSEQ multiplex PCR, while the TCRdb copy is restricted to in-frame clones and leaves out a portion. The V and J calls and clone size are taken from that table; D and trimming were inferred from the DNA. Of roughly 100,000 clones in the sample, over 75% were seen once. There are 15 residues in the CDR3. Germline CDR1 MNHEY, CDR2 SMNVEV (reference sequence). J was trimmed by 2 bases and V by 6 bases; bases with no gene match: 8. The sequenced sample consisted of peripheral blood. The chain links TRBV27 to TRBJ1-2; 8 positions match TRBD1. The sequence was collected from a human donor in a cohort sampled during active or convalescent COVID-19. CDR3 region: CASSRADRANYGYTF. The CDR3 nucleotides are TGTGCCAGCAGCCGAGCGGACAGGGCCAACTATGGCTACACCTTC.